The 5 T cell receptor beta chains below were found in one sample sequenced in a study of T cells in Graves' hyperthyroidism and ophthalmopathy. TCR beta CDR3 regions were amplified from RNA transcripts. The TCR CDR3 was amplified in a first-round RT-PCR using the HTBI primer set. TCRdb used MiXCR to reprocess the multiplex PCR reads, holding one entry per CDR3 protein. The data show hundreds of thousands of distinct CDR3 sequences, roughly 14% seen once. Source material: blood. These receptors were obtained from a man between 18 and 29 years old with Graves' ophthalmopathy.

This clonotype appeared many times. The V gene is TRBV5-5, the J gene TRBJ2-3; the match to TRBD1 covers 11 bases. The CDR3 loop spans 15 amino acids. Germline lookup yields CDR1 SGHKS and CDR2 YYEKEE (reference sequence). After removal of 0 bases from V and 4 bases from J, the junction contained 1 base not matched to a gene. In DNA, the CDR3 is TGTGCCAGCAGCTTGGGGGACAGGGGGGCAGATACGCAGTATTTT. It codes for CASSLGDRGADTQYF.

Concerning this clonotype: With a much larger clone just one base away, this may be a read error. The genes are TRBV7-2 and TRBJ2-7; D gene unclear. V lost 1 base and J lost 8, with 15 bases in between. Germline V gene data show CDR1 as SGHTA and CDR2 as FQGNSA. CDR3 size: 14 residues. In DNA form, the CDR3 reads TGTGCCAGCAGCTTAGACACAGTCTTGTTAAAGCAGTACTTC. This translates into CASSLDTVLLKQYF.

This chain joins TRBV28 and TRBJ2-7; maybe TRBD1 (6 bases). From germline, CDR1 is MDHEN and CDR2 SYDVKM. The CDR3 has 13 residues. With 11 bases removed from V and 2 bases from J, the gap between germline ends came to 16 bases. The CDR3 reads CAARGSGAYEQYF. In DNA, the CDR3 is TGTGCCGCTAGAGGATCAGGGGCCTACGAGCAGTACTTC.

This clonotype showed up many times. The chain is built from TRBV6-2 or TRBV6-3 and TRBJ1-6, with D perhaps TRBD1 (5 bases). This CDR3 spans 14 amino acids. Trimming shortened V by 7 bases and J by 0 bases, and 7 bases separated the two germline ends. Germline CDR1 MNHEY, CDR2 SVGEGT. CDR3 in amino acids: CASKGSSYNSPLHF. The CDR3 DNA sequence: TGTGCCAGCAAGGGGAGCTCCTATAATTCACCCCTCCACTTT.

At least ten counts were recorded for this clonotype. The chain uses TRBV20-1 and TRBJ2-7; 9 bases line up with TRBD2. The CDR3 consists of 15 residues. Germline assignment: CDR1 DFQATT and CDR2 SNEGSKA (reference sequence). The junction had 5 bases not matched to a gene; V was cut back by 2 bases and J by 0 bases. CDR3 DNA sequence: TGCAGTGCTAGACTAGCGGGACTAAGCTCCTACGAGCAGTACTTC. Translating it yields CSARLAGLSSYEQYF.